This T cell receptor (beta chain) was sequenced during a study of T-cell reconstitution after alpha-beta-depleted transplantation in children. This CDR3 is built from 10 residues. With 6 bases clipped from V and 10 bases from J, the junction kept 5 bases outside the gene matches. Germline-derived CDR1 and CDR2 are DFQATT and SNEGSKA (reference sequence). Preparation of the TCRbeta library was carried out with unique molecular identifiers. In TCRdb, the PCR reads were re-called with MiXCR into one record per CDR3 protein. The table shows hundreds of thousands of distinct CDR3 sequences, with roughly 13% occurring only once. The study, taken as a whole, reports: T-cell counts and diversity at one year post-transplant came mainly from newly produced T cells. Reportedly, alpha-beta T cells present about two months post-transplant originated from several hundred expanded clones of graft origin.

This clonotype was detected only a few times. What it binds is unknown. Here the sequenced sample was PBMCs, mostly from graft donor cells, taken 360 days after TCRalphabeta/CD19-depleted stem cell transplant. The rearrangement uses TRBV20-1 and TRBJ2-7, with TRBD1 identical over 8 bases. This TCR derives from a male patient between 10 and 17 years old who had a stem cell transplant for acute myeloid leukemia, so the T cells may come from the graft donor. CDR3 sequence reads: CSALTGGQYF. The CDR3 DNA sequence: TGCAGTGCCCTTACAGGGGGTCAGTACTTC.